These 14 T cell receptor beta chains came from one sample sequenced in a study of T cell responses to AZD1222 COVID-19 vaccine. Data came from immunoSEQ multiplex PCR; TCRdb stores just in-frame clones and leaves some out. The sample includes about 97,000 clones, about 89% of them seen just once. Specimen: peripheral blood, collected on day 0 of AZD1222 vaccination. These receptors were obtained from an adult in good health.

The rearrangement links TRBV30 to TRBJ2-5; 7 bases match TRBD1. Trimming at V came to 3 bases and at J to 4 bases, leaving 5 bases not matched to a gene. Germline V gene data show CDR1 as GTSNPN and CDR2 as SVGIG (reference sequence). The CDR3 is 13 residues long. The DNA of the CDR3 is TGTGCCTGGAGGAAGACAGGGTTAGAGACCCAGTACTTC. Its protein product is CAWRKTGLETQYF.

V is TRBV2 and J is TRBJ2-1, with 8 bases identical to TRBD2. V lost 3 bases, J lost 8 bases, and 12 bases stayed unmatched. The CDR3 sequence is 16 residues long. Germline V lookup: CDR1 SNHLY, CDR2 FYNNEI. CDR3: CASSDGRGGPGDEQFF. The CDR3 DNA reads as TGTGCCAGCAGTGATGGGCGCGGGGGGCCCGGCGATGAGCAGTTCTTC.

The chain employs TRBV28 and TRBJ1-5; no firm D call. Germline assignment: CDR1 MDHEN and CDR2 SYDVKM. With 2 bases removed from V and 6 bases from J, the gap between germline ends came to 2 bases. CDR3 length: 11 residues. The CDR3 coding sequence is TGTGCCAGCAGTTTAAGTCAGCCCCAGCATTTT. Translated: CASSLSQPQHF. The full variable domain, in which reference TRBV28 and TRBJ1-5 provide the parts outside the CDR3, is DVKVTQSSRYLVKRTGEKVFLECVQDMDHENMFWYRQDPGLGLRLIYFSYDVKMKEKGDIPEGYSVSREKKERFSLILESASTNQTSMYLCASSLSQPQHFGDGTRLSIL.

The CDR3 coding sequence is TGCGCCAGCAGCTTGGCCAAGAGGGGGAACGAGCAGTACTTC. This codes for CASSLAKRGNEQYF. The genes are TRBV5-1 and TRBJ2-7; a possible D gene is TRBD1 (6 bases). The CDR3 loop spans 14 amino acids. Trimming shortened V by 0 bases and J by 5 bases, and 12 bases separated the two germline ends. The germline gives CDR1 SGHRS, CDR2 YFSETQ.

The sample holds a few counts of this clone. The chain joins TRBV2 to TRBJ1-4; possibly TRBD1 for D (5 bases). CDR1 SNHLY and CDR2 FYNNEI come from the germline V gene. Trimming took off 5 bases at V and 7 bases at J, with 14 bases between the two ends. The CDR3 sequence is 14 residues long. The CDR3 here is CASSRDGGGEKLFF. The CDR3 coding sequence is TGTGCCAGCAGTAGGGACGGAGGAGGTGAAAAACTGTTTTTT.

The rearrangement links TRBV6-5 to TRBJ1-5, with D maybe TRBD1 (5 bases). The length of the CDR3 is 13 residues. From germline, CDR1 is MNHEY and CDR2 SVGAGI. V was cut by 5 bases and J by 4 bases, with 9 bases left in between. The CDR3 DNA reads as TGTGCCAGCAGTAAGACAGCAAATCAGCCCCAGCATTTT. This codes for CASSKTANQPQHF.

The V and J genes are TRBV28 and TRBJ1-2; D gene unclear. V dropped 9 bases and J dropped 6 bases, with 11 bases sitting between them. The CDR3 is 11 residues long. Germline V lookup: CDR1 MDHEN, CDR2 SYDVKM. The CDR3 nucleotides read TGTGCCAGGAGGACGGGAAATGGCTACACCTTC. Translating gives CARRTGNGYTF.

This chain connects TRBV19 to TRBJ1-5; D unresolved. This CDR3 has 14 residues. Germline V gene lookup returns CDR1 LNHDA and CDR2 SQIVND (reference sequence). Trimming removed 1 base at V and 6 bases at J, with 10 bases between. The CDR3 DNA follows: TGTGCCAGTAGTATAGCTGGGGATGGTCAGCCCCAGCATTTT. This sequence encodes CASSIAGDGQPQHF.

V is TRBV6-5 and J is TRBJ1-2, with D tentatively TRBD1 (6 bases). Germline-derived CDR1 and CDR2 are MNHEY and SVGAGI. The CDR3 is 12 residues long. Between the trimmed V and J ends, which lost 7 bases and 8 bases, there was a span of 14 bases. The CDR3 nucleotides are TGTGCCAGCACCCTAGGGGGGCGAGGCTACACCTTC. This codes for CASTLGGRGYTF.

The rearrangement links TRBV30 to TRBJ1-3; D perhaps matches TRBD1 (5 bases). V was cut by 7 bases and J by 4 bases, with 11 bases left in between. The V gene's germline CDR1 is GTSNPN and CDR2 SVGIG (reference sequence). CDR3 size: 12 residues. This CDR3 reads CASGPTGNTIYF. In DNA form, the CDR3 reads TGTGCCTCGGGACCTACAGGAAACACCATATATTTT.

This chain uses TRBV11-2 with TRBJ1-2, with D unclear. The CDR3 consists of 14 residues. Trimming took off 2 bases at V and 4 bases at J, with 11 bases between the two ends. Germline V gene data show CDR1 as SGHAT and CDR2 as FQNNGV. The CDR3 here is CASSLSPPRYGYTF. CDR3 DNA sequence: TGTGCCAGCAGCTTAAGTCCTCCTCGCTATGGCTACACCTTC.

The V gene is TRBV14, the J gene TRBJ1-2, with TRBD1 as a possible D gene (5 bases). The CDR3 sequence is 13 residues long. Trimming removed 1 base at V and 3 bases at J, with 6 bases between. CDR1 is SGHDN and CDR2 is FVKESK in the germline V gene. As DNA, the CDR3 is TGTGCCAGCAGCCAAGGGGACCACTATGGCTACACCTTC. It encodes CASSQGDHYGYTF. The variable domain in full, with the rest retrieved from reference TRBV14 and TRBJ1-2, is EAGVTQFPSHSVIEKGQTVTLRCDPISGHDNLYWYRRVMGKEIKFLLHFVKESKQDESGMPNNRFLAERTGGTYSTLKVQPAELEDSGVYFCASSQGDHYGYTFGSGTRLTVV.

The genes are TRBV6-5 and TRBJ1-1; no definite D call. Germline lookup yields CDR1 MNHEY and CDR2 SVGAGI. The CDR3 sequence is 12 residues long. V was cut by 7 bases and J by 6 bases, with 12 bases left in between. The CDR3 DNA reads TGTGCCAGCACCGACAAGTTTGCTGAAGCTTTCTTT. It translates to CASTDKFAEAFF.

The chain recombines TRBV20-1 with TRBJ2-4; 7 bases map to TRBD1. Germline V lookup: CDR1 DFQATT, CDR2 SNEGSKA (reference sequence). The trim removed 3 bases at V and 4 bases at J, leaving 3 bases unmatched. The CDR3 sequence is 13 residues long. Written as DNA, the CDR3 is TGCAGTGCTAGTGGGGGACAGAAAAACATTCAGTACTTC. This codes for CSASGGQKNIQYF.